A selection of T cell receptor beta chains follows, all from one sample in a study of blood T cells in healthy people across ages. TCRdb re-analysed the 5' RACE reads in MiXCR, keeping a single row per CDR3 protein. The sample consists of under 950,000 distinct CDR3 sequences, about 20% of them appearing once. The sample comprised blood. These TCRs come from a man aged 70-80 years in good health. CDR3s include the opening cysteine and the closing phenylalanine or tryptophan. D genes are given only for firm matches. Some rows mark clone size as missing; the rest say once, few, many or name a class of expanded clone.

J gene	clone size	D gene	V gene	CDR3 DNA	CDR3 protein
TRBJ2-1	few	TRBD2	TRBV13	TGTGCCAGCAGCCCGACCCACTATAGCGGGGGGCCATACAATGAGCAGTTCTTC	CASSPTHYSGGPYNEQFF
TRBJ2-6	few	NA	TRBV12-3/TRBV12-4	TGTGCCAGCAGTTTCGTGGGACGGAGCTCTGGGGCCAACGTCCTGACTTTC	CASSFVGRSSGANVLTF
TRBJ2-1	few	TRBD2	TRBV5-1	TGCGCCAGCAGCTGGACTAGCGGTCCCTACAATGAGCAGTTCTTC	CASSWTSGPYNEQFF
TRBJ2-3	few	NA	TRBV28	TGTGCCAGCAGTGTAGCCGGGAGAGGCGCAGATACGCAGTATTTT	CASSVAGRGADTQYF
TRBJ2-2	NA	NA	TRBV20-1	TGCAGTGCCAGAGCGTCGGAGAACACCAGGGAGCTGTTTTTT	CSARASENTRELFF
TRBJ1-1	NA	NA	TRBV11-2	TGTGCCAGCAGGCCTACTCGTCGGGGGCCTGAAGCTTTCTTT	CASRPTRRGPEAFF
TRBJ1-2	NA	TRBD1	TRBV20-1	TGCAGTGCTAGAGATAGGGGAGGGGGCAAGAGTGGCTACACCTTC	CSARDRGGGKSGYTF
TRBJ2-3	many	TRBD1	TRBV5-1	TGTGCCAGCAGCCCGGGACAGAGCACAGATACGCAGTATTTT	CASSPGQSTDTQYF
TRBJ2-3	NA	NA	TRBV7-2	TGTGCCAGCAGCTTAATGGTCGATACGCAGTATTTT	CASSLMVDTQYF
TRBJ1-5	NA	NA	TRBV27	TGTGCCAGCAGTTTAGAGGGTGGGGGTCAGCCCCAGCATTTT	CASSLEGGGQPQHF
TRBJ2-7	NA	NA	TRBV12-3/TRBV12-4	TGTGCCAGCAGTAAATCAGGGCCCCACGAGCAGTACTTC	CASSKSGPHEQYF
TRBJ2-6	few	TRBD1	TRBV18	TGTGCCAGCTCACCACCAGGGGGCCTGGCCAACGTCCTGACTTTC	CASSPPGGLANVLTF
TRBJ2-5	NA	NA	TRBV14	TGTGCCAGCAGCCAATCCCGGATGGGTTTGTGGGAGACCCAGTACTTC	CASSQSRMGLWETQYF
TRBJ2-6	few	TRBD1	TRBV20-1	TGCAGTGCTAAAACCGGGACAGTTCCTTTCGTCCTGACTTTC	CSAKTGTVPFVLTF
TRBJ1-3	NA	NA	TRBV15	TGTGCCACCAGCACCGGGGGGTACTCTGGAAACACCATATATTTT	CATSTGGYSGNTIYF
TRBJ1-2	few	NA	TRBV12-3/TRBV12-4	TGTGCCAGCACCCTACAGGGTACTCGGAACTATGGCTACACCTTC	CASTLQGTRNYGYTF
TRBJ2-3	few	TRBD2	TRBV5-1	TGCGCCAGCAGCTCACGGGGGACTAGCTTTCCCAATACGCAGTATTTT	CASSSRGTSFPNTQYF
TRBJ2-2	NA	NA	TRBV12-3/TRBV12-4	TGTGCCAGCAGTTTATTCAGGGCCGGCAACACCGGGGAGCTGTTTTTT	CASSLFRAGNTGELFF
TRBJ1-2	few	NA	TRBV18	TGTGCCAGCTCACCAATCCGGGACAAAATTTTTCCCCTCTATGGCTACACCTTC	CASSPIRDKIFPLYGYTF
TRBJ2-3	few	NA	TRBV14	TGTGCCAGCGGCCTAGGGCTAGCCATCACAGATACGCAGTATTTT	CASGLGLAITDTQYF
TRBJ2-5	NA	NA	TRBV9	TGTGCCAGCAGCGCTTTCAAAGAGACCCAGTACTTC	CASSAFKETQYF
TRBJ2-7	NA	NA	TRBV19	TGTGCCAGTAGTCCCGGAGCGGCCTACGAGCAGTACTTC	CASSPGAAYEQYF
TRBJ1-1	NA	TRBD1	TRBV5-1	TGCGCCAGTCGGAACGACAGGGGTACTGAAGCTTTCTTT	CASRNDRGTEAFF
TRBJ2-3	few	NA	TRBV7-9	TGTGCCAGCAGCCTTAGAGGCTTCTCTAGCACAGATACGCAGTATTTT	CASSLRGFSSTDTQYF
TRBJ1-5	NA	TRBD1	TRBV5-1	TGCGCCAGCAGCTTAGGGACAGACGATCAGCCCCAGCATTTT	CASSLGTDDQPQHF
TRBJ1-1	NA	NA	TRBV12-3/TRBV12-4	TGTGCCAGCAGTTTAGCAGGCCTCGTAGGCACTGAAGCTTTCTTT	CASSLAGLVGTEAFF
TRBJ1-2	once	NA	TRBV4-3	TGCGCCAGCAGCCAAGATTGGGGTCCTAACTATGCCTACACCTTC	CASSQDWGPNYAYTF
TRBJ2-1	NA	NA	TRBV7-2	TGTGCCAGCAGCTTAGGTCCCCTCAATGAGCAGTTCTTC	CASSLGPLNEQFF
TRBJ2-3	NA	NA	TRBV12-3/TRBV12-4	TGTGCCAGCAGTTTTCAAGGGATTGCAAGAGATACGCAGTATTTT	CASSFQGIARDTQYF
TRBJ2-3	NA	NA	TRBV19	TGTGCCACCCGCCCACAGGGCACAGATACGCAGTATTTT	CATRPQGTDTQYF
TRBJ2-3	few	NA	TRBV3-1	TGTGCCAGCAGCCAAGATGTCGGGGTTGTAGATACGCAGTATTTT	CASSQDVGVVDTQYF
TRBJ1-2	NA	NA	TRBV12-3/TRBV12-4	TGTACCAGCAGTTTAAATAGTCTAGCTAACTATAGCTACACCTTC	CTSSLNSLANYSYTF
TRBJ2-7	NA	TRBD1	TRBV2	TGTGCCAGCAGGGGGACAGGGGGTTACGAGCAGTACTTC	CASRGTGGYEQYF
TRBJ2-3	many	NA	TRBV7-2	TGTGCCAGCAGTAGGGACACCTCCACGGATACGCAGTATTTT	CASSRDTSTDTQYF
TRBJ1-1	NA	TRBD1	TRBV10-3	TGTGCCATCAGTGAAGGAGGCAGGGGGACTGAAGCTTTCTTT	CAISEGGRGTEAFF
TRBJ2-5	NA	NA	TRBV14	TGTGCCAGCAGCCGGGGGCCATTTGAGACCCAGTACTTC	CASSRGPFETQYF
TRBJ2-3	NA	TRBD1	TRBV20-1	TGCAGTGCTAGTGGAGGACAGGGGGCGACAGATACGCAGTATTTT	CSASGGQGATDTQYF
TRBJ2-5	NA	TRBD2	TRBV7-2	TGTGCCAGCAGCTTAGTTGGGACTAGCGGGGGTTCCCGACAAGAGACCCAGTACTTC	CASSLVGTSGGSRQETQYF
TRBJ2-3	few	TRBD2	TRBV20-1	TGCAGTGTCCGTAGCGGGGTGGGCACAGATACGCAGTATTTT	CSVRSGVGTDTQYF
TRBJ1-1	few	NA	TRBV5-1	TGCGCCAGCAGCATAGAGACCGCGAACACTGAAGCTTTCTTT	CASSIETANTEAFF
TRBJ1-2	NA	NA	TRBV7-9	TGTGCCAGCAGCTCAGAAGGAACCCTTCGCGGCTACACCTTC	CASSSEGTLRGYTF
TRBJ1-1	few	NA	TRBV12-3/TRBV12-4	TGTGCCAGCAGTCGAATCACTGAAGCTTTCTTT	CASSRITEAFF
TRBJ1-2	few	NA	TRBV29-1	TGCAGCGTTGTTGGTGGGGGGGGCTATGGCTACACCTTC	CSVVGGGGYGYTF
TRBJ2-2	NA	NA	TRBV5-1	TGCGCCAGCAGCTTGGGGATCAGTAACACCGGGGAGCTGTTTTTT	CASSLGISNTGELFF
TRBJ1-1	once	NA	TRBV13	TGTGCCAGCAGCCCAGCTGGGGGCGGCCAAGCTTTCTTT	CASSPAGGGQAFF
TRBJ2-3	NA	NA	TRBV5-1	TGCGCCAGCAGCTTGGAGAGGGTTACAGATACGCAGTATTTT	CASSLERVTDTQYF
TRBJ2-2	few	NA	TRBV12-3/TRBV12-4	TGTACCAGCAGTTTTTACACAAACACCGGGGAGCTGTTTTTT	CTSSFYTNTGELFF
TRBJ2-5	once	TRBD2	TRBV12-3/TRBV12-4	TGTGCCGGCATGCTCGGGACTAGCGGGGGAGAGACCCAGTACTTC	CAGMLGTSGGETQYF
TRBJ2-7	few	NA	TRBV7-2	TGTGCCAGCAGCTTAGCAGGGATCTACGAGCAGTACTTC	CASSLAGIYEQYF
TRBJ2-3	few	NA	TRBV20-1	TGCAGTGCTAGAGAATATACGCAGTATTTT	CSAREYTQYF
TRBJ2-5	few	NA	TRBV13	TGTGCCAGCAGCTTATCCCGGAGACCCATTGCCCTAGAGACCCAGTACTTC	CASSLSRRPIALETQYF
TRBJ2-3	few	TRBD2	TRBV12-3/TRBV12-4	TGTGCCAGCAAACGGGGACTAGCGGAATGGGATACGCAGTATTTT	CASKRGLAEWDTQYF
TRBJ2-7	NA	TRBD2	TRBV2	TGTGCCAGCAGTGAATTTTCTAGCGGGGGGGCCGAGGAGCAGTACTTC	CASSEFSSGGAEEQYF
TRBJ1-6	NA	NA	TRBV28	TGTGCCAGCAGTGGCGGAGGCTCCCCCTATAATTCACCCCTCCACTTT	CASSGGGSPYNSPLHF
TRBJ1-4	NA	NA	TRBV11-2	TGTGCCAGCAGCTTATGGGGGGGCAGTGGGGAAAAACTGTTTTTT	CASSLWGGSGEKLFF
TRBJ1-4	NA	TRBD1	TRBV6-1	TGTGCCAGCAGTGATTGGGGACAGCCTAATGAAAAACTGTTTTTT	CASSDWGQPNEKLFF
TRBJ2-5	few	TRBD2	TRBV12-3/TRBV12-4	TGTGCCAGCAGTAATAGCGGGGGCGGAGAGACCCAGTACTTC	CASSNSGGGETQYF